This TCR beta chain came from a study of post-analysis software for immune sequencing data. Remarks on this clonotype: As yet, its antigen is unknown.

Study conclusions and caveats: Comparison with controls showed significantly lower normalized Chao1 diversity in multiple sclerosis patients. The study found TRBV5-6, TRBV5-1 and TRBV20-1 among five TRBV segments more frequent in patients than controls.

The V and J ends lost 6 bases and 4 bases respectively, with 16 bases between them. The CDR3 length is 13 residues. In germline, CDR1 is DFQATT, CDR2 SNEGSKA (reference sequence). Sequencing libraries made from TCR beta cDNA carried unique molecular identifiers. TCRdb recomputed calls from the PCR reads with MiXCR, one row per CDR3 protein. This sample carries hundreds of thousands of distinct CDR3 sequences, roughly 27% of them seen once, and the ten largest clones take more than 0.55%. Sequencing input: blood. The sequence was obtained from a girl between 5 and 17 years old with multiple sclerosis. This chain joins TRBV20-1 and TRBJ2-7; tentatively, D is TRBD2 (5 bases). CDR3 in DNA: TGCAGTGCCAGGTGGGAGTTTGGGTACGAGCAGTACTTC. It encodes CSARWEFGYEQYF.